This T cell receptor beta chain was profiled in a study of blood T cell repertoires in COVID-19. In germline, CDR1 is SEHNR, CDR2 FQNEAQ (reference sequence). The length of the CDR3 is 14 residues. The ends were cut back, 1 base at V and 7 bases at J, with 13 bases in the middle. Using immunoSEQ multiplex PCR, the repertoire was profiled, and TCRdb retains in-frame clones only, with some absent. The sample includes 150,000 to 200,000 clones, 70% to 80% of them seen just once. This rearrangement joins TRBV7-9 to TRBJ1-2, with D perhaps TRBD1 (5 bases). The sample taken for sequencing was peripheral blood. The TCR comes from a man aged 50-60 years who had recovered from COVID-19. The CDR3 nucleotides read TGTGCCAGCAGCTTAGAGGCAGGGTCGAGTGGCTACACCTTC. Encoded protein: CASSLEAGSSGYTF.